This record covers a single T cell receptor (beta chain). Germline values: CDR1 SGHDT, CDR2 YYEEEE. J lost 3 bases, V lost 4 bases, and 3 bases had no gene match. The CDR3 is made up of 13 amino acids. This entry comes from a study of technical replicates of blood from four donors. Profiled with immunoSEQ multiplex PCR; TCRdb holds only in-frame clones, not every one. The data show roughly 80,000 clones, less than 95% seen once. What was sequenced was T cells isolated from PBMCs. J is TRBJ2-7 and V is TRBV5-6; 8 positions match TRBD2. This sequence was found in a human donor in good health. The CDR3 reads CASSPGLGYEQYF. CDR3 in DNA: TGTGCCAGCAGCCCGGGACTAGGCTACGAGCAGTACTTC.